These 27 T cell receptor beta chains came from one sample sequenced in a study of CD8 T cells in Susac syndrome. RNA in amounts of about 0.5 to 1 ug was reverse transcribed with random hexamers. TCRdb ran MiXCR on the immunoSEQ multiplex PCR reads and lists one entry per CDR3 protein. The sample lists approximately 190,000 distinct CDR3 sequences, 90% to 95% occurring once. The specimen was CD4+ T cells from PBMCs. These receptors were obtained from a human donor with multiple sclerosis.

V usage is TRBV20-1 and J usage is TRBJ2-7; TRBD2 matches at 14 bases. The germline V gene has CDR1 DFQATT and CDR2 SNEGSKA (reference sequence). V dropped 1 base and J dropped 4; count of bases not matched to a gene: 3. The CDR3 loop spans 15 amino acids. The CDR3 region is CSARGLAGGEYEQYF. CDR3 sequence (DNA): TGCAGTGCTAGAGGACTAGCGGGAGGGGAGTACGAGCAGTACTTC.

The V call is TRBV15, the J call TRBJ2-7, with D perhaps being TRBD1 or TRBD2 (5 bases each). CDR1 is LNHNV, CDR2 YYDKDF, per germline (reference sequence). Trimming took off 4 bases at V and 0 bases at J, with 22 bases between the two ends. This CDR3 contains 18 residues. CDR3 nucleotides: TGTGCCACCAGCACAGGGACCCCTGGTTCCTTGAGCTCCTACGAGCAGTACTTC. This sequence encodes CATSTGTPGSLSSYEQYF.

J is TRBJ1-2 and V is TRBV20-1; D uncertain. Deletions cut 3 bases from V and 1 base from J, with 6 bases between. Germline CDR1 and CDR2: DFQATT and SNEGSKA (reference sequence). The CDR3 is made up of 12 amino acids. CDR3 in amino acids: CSASGSNYGYTF. The DNA of the CDR3 is TGCAGTGCTAGTGGAAGTAACTATGGCTACACCTTC.

This sequence joins TRBV27 and TRBJ2-4; 7 bases align to TRBD1. Germline V gene data show CDR1 as MNHEY and CDR2 as SMNVEV (reference sequence). This CDR3 region has 14 residues. J gave up 6 bases and V 7 bases, and 9 bases lay outside the gene matches. In nucleotides, the CDR3 is TGTGCCAGCAAAGCATCGGACAGGATAAACATTCAGTACTTC. It is translated as CASKASDRINIQYF.

This chain links TRBV29-1 with TRBJ1-1; a possible D gene is TRBD1 (5 bases). Looked up from germline, CDR1 is SQVTM and CDR2 is ANQGSEA. V dropped 4 bases and J dropped 0 bases, with 9 bases sitting between them. The CDR3 length is 13 residues. CDR3 nucleotides: TGCAGCGTTGTGGGACGGCTGAACACTGAAGCTTTCTTT. This encodes CSVVGRLNTEAFF.

The chain couples TRBV20-1 to TRBJ1-1; unclear D gene. This CDR3 contains 12 residues. The germline V gene has CDR1 DFQATT and CDR2 SNEGSKA (reference sequence). Trimming pared 0 bases from V and 6 bases from J, leaving 8 bases between. The CDR3 sequence: CSARDGRAEAFF. The CDR3 region has the DNA TGCAGTGCTAGAGATGGGAGGGCTGAAGCTTTCTTT.

This clonotype was observed a single time. The chain joins TRBV3-1 to TRBJ2-2, with D possibly matching TRBD2 (6 bases). Germline V gene data show CDR1 as LGHDT and CDR2 as YNNKEL (reference sequence). V gave up 4 bases and J gave up 1 base, with 16 bases separating them. The CDR3 spans 17 residues. CDR3 residues: CASSRLVGGGNTGELFF. Written as DNA, the CDR3 is TGTGCCAGCAGCCGTTTGGTGGGAGGCGGGAACACCGGGGAGCTGTTTTTT.

The chain is built from TRBV21-1 and TRBJ2-7; the table assigns TRBD2, which was not confirmed against the DNA. TRBV21-1 has pseudogene status. CDR3 length: 14 residues. The DNA for the CDR3 is TGTGCCAGCAGCATTCCCGCCAGGGCCTACGAGCAGTACTTC. Protein: CASSIPARAYEQYF.

The CDR3 spells CASSQAWGGAETQYF. CDR3 nucleotides: TGTGCCAGCAGCCAAGCTTGGGGGGGGGCAGAGACCCAGTACTTC. This rearrangement joins TRBV3-1 to TRBJ2-5; D is possibly TRBD2 (7 bases). Trimming cost V 1 base and J 4 bases, with 13 bases left between them. Looked up from germline, CDR1 is LGHDT and CDR2 is YNNKEL (reference sequence). This CDR3 region has 15 residues.

The genes are TRBV24-1 and TRBJ2-3; possibly TRBD2 for D (6 bases). CDR1 and CDR2 (germline): KGHDR, SFDVKD. The CDR3 is 15 residues long. Trimming cost V 2 bases and J 2 bases, with 10 bases left between them. CDR3 loop: CATSDSGGPTDTQYF. The CDR3 DNA reads TGTGCCACCAGTGATTCCGGGGGTCCCACAGATACGCAGTATTTT.

The rearrangement joins TRBV7-2 to TRBJ1-1; 7 nucleotides agree with TRBD1. Germline CDR1 and CDR2: SGHTA and FQGNSA. The CDR3 length is 14 residues. Trimming cost V 5 bases and J 3 bases; bases outside gene matches: 6. The CDR3 loop reads CASSLKTGYTEAFF. The CDR3 DNA reads as TGTGCCAGCAGCCTCAAGACAGGGTACACTGAAGCTTTCTTT.

The chain uses TRBV2 and TRBJ2-7; no definite D call. In germline, CDR1 is SNHLY, CDR2 FYNNEI. The germline V and J ends were trimmed by 3 bases and 3 bases, with 6 bases remaining between them. The CDR3 spans 12 residues. In nucleotides, the CDR3 is TGTGCCAGCAGTGAGAACATCTACGAGCAGTACTTC. This gives the protein CASSENIYEQYF.

This chain joins TRBV5-4 and TRBJ2-7, with a tentative D call TRBD1 (5 bases). CDR1 and CDR2 from the germline V gene are SGHNT and YYREEE (reference sequence). Trimming removed 3 bases from V and 3 bases from J, with 10 bases in between. This CDR3 has 13 amino acids. CDR3 coding DNA: TGTGCCAGCAGCTGGCAGGGCAGCTACGAGCAGTACTTC. Translation: CASSWQGSYEQYF.

The rearrangement uses TRBV6-5 and TRBJ1-2; D is ambiguous. The CDR3 runs 12 residues. Germline CDR1 MNHEY, CDR2 SVGAGI. The V and J ends lost 2 bases and 11 bases respectively, with 12 bases between them. This CDR3 is CASSYLGSRYTF. CDR3 bases: TGTGCCAGCAGTTACCTCGGGAGCCGGTACACCTTC.

The sample holds a few counts of this clonotype. The chain carries TRBV3-1 and TRBJ2-1; 9 positions match TRBD2. CDR3 length equals 14 residues. V was pared by 8 bases and J by 7 bases, with 9 bases of the junction left unmatched. The germline V gene has CDR1 LGHDT and CDR2 YNNKEL (reference sequence). CDR3 sequence (DNA): TGTGCCAGCTCCGTAGCGGGAGTTAGGAATGAGCAGTTCTTC. Protein sequence: CASSVAGVRNEQFF.

The chain is built from TRBV18 and TRBJ2-3; TRBD2 aligns across 7 bases. This CDR3 spans 16 amino acids. CDR1 is KGHSH, CDR2 LQKENI, per germline. Germline trimming cut 3 bases from V and 0 bases from J; bases unmatched to any gene: 6. In nucleotides, the CDR3 is TGTGCCAGCTCACCGGATCTAGCGGCTAGCACAGATACGCAGTATTTT. Protein sequence: CASSPDLAASTDTQYF.

The chain links TRBV12-3 or TRBV12-4 to TRBJ2-5; 7 positions agree with TRBD1. With V trimmed by 5 bases and J by 2 bases, 5 bases remained unmatched. The CDR3 sequence is 14 residues long. DNA of the CDR3: TGTGCCAGCAGTCCGGGACAGATACAAGAGACCCAGTACTTC. It translates to CASSPGQIQETQYF.

This clonotype was observed a few times. CDR3 in DNA: TGTGCCAGCAGTTACTCGTTGGGGAATCAGCCCCAGCATTTT. This codes for CASSYSLGNQPQHF. V and J are TRBV6-5 and TRBJ1-5; D uncertain. The CDR3 covers 14 residues. Trimming shortened V by 0 bases and J by 4 bases, and 7 bases separated the two germline ends. CDR1 MNHEY and CDR2 SVGAGI come from the germline V gene.

The chain uses TRBV7-8 and TRBJ2-1; no clear D gene. Trimming took 1 base from V and 6 from J, leaving 4 bases between them. The CDR3 loop spans 12 amino acids. The V gene's germline CDR1 is SGHVS and CDR2 FQNEAQ. The CDR3 region is CASSLGINEQFF. CDR3 DNA sequence: TGTGCCAGCAGCTTAGGCATCAATGAGCAGTTCTTC.

CDR3 bases: TGCAGTGCTCCTTTGGCGAGATCAGTGTCAGATACGCAGTATTTT. Encoded protein: CSAPLARSVSDTQYF. V gene TRBV20-1 combines with J gene TRBJ2-3; D gene unclear. Trimming took 5 bases from V and 4 from J, leaving 19 bases between them. Looked up from germline, CDR1 is DFQATT and CDR2 is SNEGSKA (reference sequence). The CDR3 has 15 residues.

The V gene is TRBV6-5, the J gene TRBJ1-5; 10 nucleotides match TRBD1. J gave up 4 bases and V 7 bases, and 7 bases lay outside the gene matches. In germline, CDR1 is MNHEY, CDR2 SVGAGI. This CDR3 has 15 amino acids. The chain's CDR3 is CASTPGQGPNQPQHF. DNA for the CDR3: TGTGCCAGCACCCCGGGACAGGGGCCAAATCAGCCCCAGCATTTT.

The chain combines TRBV30 with TRBJ2-1, with 11 nucleotides matching TRBD2. The CDR3 is 14 residues long. V shed 6 bases and J 6 bases; nucleotides not matched to a gene: 7. The germline CDR1 and CDR2 sequences are GTSNPN and SVGIG (reference sequence). CDR3 nucleotides: TGTGCCTGCCCGACTAGCGGGAAACCCAATGAGCAGTTCTTC. Amino acids: CACPTSGKPNEQFF.

The chain carries TRBV20-1 and TRBJ2-4; TRBD2 aligns across 8 bases. The CDR3 sequence is 15 residues long. The germline gives CDR1 DFQATT, CDR2 SNEGSKA (reference sequence). Trimming took 3 bases from V and 0 from J; bases not matched to a gene: 4. CDR3: CSARQRGLAKNIQYF. In nucleotides, the CDR3 is TGCAGTGCTAGGCAGCGGGGGTTAGCCAAAAACATTCAGTACTTC.

This clonotype has only one observation. This rearrangement joins TRBV7-2 to TRBJ2-7; D is ambiguous. The germline V gene encodes CDR1 SGHTA and CDR2 FQGNSA. The CDR3 runs to 16 residues. V dropped 1 base and J dropped 2 bases, with 15 bases sitting between them. CDR3 bases: TGTGCCAGCAGCTTAGTGGGCGACCCTCGGGCCTACGAGCAGTACTTC. This encodes CASSLVGDPRAYEQYF.

The chain combines TRBV2 with TRBJ2-5; D perhaps matches TRBD2 (5 bases). Germline V CDR1 and CDR2: SNHLY, FYNNEI. The CDR3 length is 14 residues. V dropped 5 bases and J dropped 3 bases, with 13 bases sitting between them. The CDR3 loop is CASSRTGKEETQYF. The CDR3 DNA sequence: TGTGCCAGCAGTCGTACCGGGAAAGAAGAGACCCAGTACTTC.

The rearrangement joins TRBV20-1 to TRBJ2-1; unclear D gene. Per germline, CDR1 DFQATT and CDR2 SNEGSKA (reference sequence). The CDR3 is 13 residues long. Trimming removed 3 bases at V and 3 bases at J, with 9 bases between. The CDR3 reads CSASELYYNEQFF. CDR3 sequence (DNA): TGCAGTGCTAGCGAGCTGTACTACAATGAGCAGTTCTTC.

The rearrangement links TRBV7-9 to TRBJ1-6; D remains unclear. The V and J ends lost 3 bases and 7 bases respectively, with 13 bases between them. This CDR3 comprises 15 residues. Germline V gives CDR1 SEHNR, CDR2 FQNEAQ (reference sequence). The CDR3 protein is CASSFGRTTNSPLHF. CDR3 coding DNA: TGTGCCAGCAGCTTTGGACGGACCACGAATTCACCCCTCCACTTT.